This paragraph reports one TCR beta chain. Antigen specificity is unknown. The data derive from a study of cytomegalovirus exposure and HLA in healthy donors. Study-wide context: Both the 120 or so validation repertoires and the roughly 700 first-cohort repertoires used the same platform, as reported by a later analysis. Broader study findings: Generally TCR sequences proved uncommon, though certain public TCRs appeared in numerous donors. As confirmed in vitro, a few CMV-associated chains were specific for CMV antigens.

Assay used: immunoSEQ multiplex PCR; TCRdb lists only in-frame clones, some missing. The sample lists 100,000 or so clones; 85% to 95% were seen once. Germline values: CDR1 SQVTM, CDR2 ANQGSEA. This CDR3 is 13 amino acids long. The V gene lost 3 bases and the J gene lost 5 bases, with 13 bases spanning the gap. The donors were members of the validation cohort, which comprised roughly 120 subjects and was separate from the first cohort of fewer than 700 subjects. The sequencing input was PBMCs. The receptor was derived from a woman aged 18-30 years in good health and CMV-seronegative. The chain couples TRBV29-1 to TRBJ1-2; D perhaps matches TRBD1 (5 bases). This chain's CDR3 is CSVEEGSSYGYTF. The DNA for the CDR3 is TGCAGCGTTGAGGAGGGGTCCTCTTATGGCTACACCTTC.